The 28 T cell receptor beta chains listed next were all sequenced from one sample in a study of blood T cell repertoires in COVID-19. Profiled with immunoSEQ multiplex PCR; TCRdb holds only in-frame clones, not every one. Of under 80,000 clones listed, around 79% are singletons. The material sequenced was peripheral blood. The receptors derive from a man aged 45-65 years with acute or convalescent COVID-19.

The chain has TRBV10-3 and TRBJ2-3; TRBD1 agrees at 10 bases. The CDR3 length is 13 residues. J was trimmed by 14 bases and V by 5 bases; bases with no gene match: 10. CDR1 and CDR2 from the germline V gene are ENHRY and SYGVKD. The CDR3: CAISLDRGNFGYF. In DNA, the CDR3 is TGTGCCATCAGTTTGGACAGGGGGAATTTTGGGTATTTT.

The genes are TRBV7-2 and TRBJ1-2; D unresolved. Germline V gene data show CDR1 as SGHTA and CDR2 as FQGNSA. The CDR3 has 12 residues. V was shortened by 5 bases and J by 8 bases, with 12 bases between the two germline ends. The CDR3: CASSTRWAGYTF. DNA for the CDR3: TGTGCCAGCAGCACCCGTTGGGCGGGCTACACCTTC.

The gene calls are TRBV3-1 (or the pseudogene TRBV3-2) and TRBJ2-6; possibly TRBD2 for D (6 bases). V was clipped by 4 bases and J by 0 bases, with 16 bases between them. Germline values: CDR1 LGHDT, CDR2 YNNKEL (reference sequence). This CDR3 contains 18 residues. The CDR3: CASSPRGAFSSGANVLTF. CDR3 nucleotide sequence: TGTGCCAGCAGCCCACGCGGGGCCTTTTCCTCTGGGGCCAACGTCCTGACTTTC.

This chain uses TRBV4-3 with TRBJ2-5, with TRBD1 matching 12 bases. The CDR3 contains 15 residues. Germline V lookup: CDR1 LGHNA, CDR2 YSLEER. V trimming: 5 bases; J trimming: 3 bases; junction bases outside the gene matches: 4. The CDR3 protein is CASSTGTGGKETQYF. The CDR3 DNA follows: TGCGCCAGCAGCACCGGGACAGGGGGCAAAGAGACCCAGTACTTC.

The V gene is TRBV7-3, the J gene TRBJ2-7; 8 nucleotides match TRBD1. V dropped 5 bases and J dropped 9; count of bases not matched to a gene: 9. The CDR3 contains 13 residues. CDR1 and CDR2 (germline): SGHTA, FQGTGA. The CDR3 region is CASSKDREKRQYF. The DNA of the CDR3 is TGTGCCAGCAGCAAGGACAGGGAGAAAAGGCAGTACTTC.

The V call is TRBV7-9, the J call TRBJ1-2, with D perhaps TRBD1 (5 bases). The CDR3 spans 14 residues. Looked up from germline, CDR1 is SEHNR and CDR2 is FQNEAQ (reference sequence). The ends were cut back, 3 bases at V and 8 bases at J, with 16 bases in the middle. The CDR3 bases are TGTGCCAGCAGCTTGTCCGGGGGAGAAGGAGGCTACACCTTC. Translated: CASSLSGGEGGYTF.

CDR3 loop: CASSLGSPTFQETQYF. CDR3 coding DNA: TGTGCCAGCAGCTTGGGTAGCCCGACGTTCCAAGAGACCCAGTACTTC. The chain couples TRBV5-4 to TRBJ2-5; D call uncertain. The CDR3 has 16 amino acids. In germline, CDR1 is SGHNT, CDR2 YYREEE (reference sequence). V was trimmed by 0 bases and J by 1 base, leaving 13 bases between them. The variable domain in full, completed from reference TRBV5-4 and TRBJ2-5, reads ETGVTQSPTHLIKTRGQQVTLRCSSQSGHNTVSWYQQALGQGPQFIFQYYREEENGRGNFPPRFSGLQFPNYSSELNVNALELDDSALYLCASSLGSPTFQETQYFGPGTRLLVL.

V usage is TRBV4-3 and J usage is TRBJ1-1; weak D call: TRBD1 (5 bases). V was shortened by 8 bases and J by 6 bases, with 16 bases between the two germline ends. The CDR3 consists of 13 residues. The germline V gene encodes CDR1 LGHNA and CDR2 YSLEER. The CDR3 DNA reads TGCGCCAGCGGCGGGGGTCTGGACGCTGAAGCTTTCTTT. Its translation is CASGGGLDAEAFF.

The chain combines TRBV5-1 with TRBJ2-3; D is unclear. Germline CDR1 SGHRS, CDR2 YFSETQ. Trimming shortened V by 0 bases and J by 0 bases, and 8 bases separated the two germline ends. This CDR3 is 15 amino acids long. CDR3 in amino acids: CASSLAVSSTDTQYF. DNA of the CDR3: TGCGCCAGCAGCTTGGCGGTGTCTAGCACAGATACGCAGTATTTT.

The genes are TRBV9 and TRBJ2-7; possible D gene TRBD2, 7 bases. The germline V gene encodes CDR1 SGDLS and CDR2 YYNGEE. This CDR3 comprises 13 residues. Trimming removed 2 bases at V and 7 bases at J, with 13 bases between. Here the CDR3 reads CASSVLRGGEQYF. The DNA of the CDR3 is TGTGCCAGCAGCGTGCTCAGGGGAGGGGAGCAGTACTTC.

The chain recombines TRBV19 with TRBJ2-2, with 9 positions matching TRBD2. The length of the CDR3 is 15 residues. In germline, CDR1 is LNHDA, CDR2 SQIVND (reference sequence). The ends lost 7 bases at V and 3 bases at J; junction bases unmatched: 6. The CDR3 spells CASTLAGAYTGELFF. The CDR3 DNA is TGTGCCAGTACCTTAGCGGGGGCTTACACCGGGGAGCTGTTTTTT.

The rearrangement links TRBV19 to TRBJ1-5; D gene uncertain. The V end lost 4 bases, the J end lost 8 bases, and 18 bases lay between the germline ends. The CDR3 has 15 residues. In germline, CDR1 is LNHDA, CDR2 SQIVND (reference sequence). The chain's CDR3 is CASSTRRRIREPQHF. For the CDR3, the DNA is TGTGCCAGTAGTACGCGGCGCCGTATCAGAGAGCCCCAGCATTTT.

The CDR3, as DNA: TGTGCCAGCTCACCACCGGGAGGAAGGGAAGAGACCCAGTACTTC. It yields the protein CASSPPGGREETQYF. This sequence joins TRBV18 and TRBJ2-5; the D gene is possibly TRBD2 (6 bases). Germline V gene sequence: CDR1 KGHSH, CDR2 LQKENI. V lost 0 bases and J lost 3, with 11 bases in between. The CDR3 runs 15 residues.

The chain combines TRBV4-2 with TRBJ1-4; no clear D. This CDR3 is 16 amino acids long. V lost 0 bases and J 4 bases, leaving 12 bases between the germline ends. The germline V gene has CDR1 LGHNA and CDR2 YNFKEQ. The CDR3 DNA is TGTGCCAGCAGCCAAGACGGGATGGGGAGTAATGAAAAACTGTTTTTT. Its translation: CASSQDGMGSNEKLFF.

The chain has TRBV29-1 and TRBJ1-1, with TRBD1 as a possible D gene (6 bases). The germline V and J ends were trimmed by 4 bases and 5 bases, with 17 bases remaining between them. The germline CDR1 and CDR2 sequences are SQVTM and ANQGSEA. The CDR3 is 14 amino acids. The CDR3 protein is CSVAGVSGKTEAFF. CDR3 nucleotide sequence: TGCAGCGTTGCAGGGGTGTCGGGGAAAACTGAAGCTTTCTTT.

V is TRBV28 and J is TRBJ2-3, with TRBD1 identical over 7 bases. Germline CDR1 and CDR2: MDHEN and SYDVKM. Trimming at V came to 5 bases and at J to 2 bases, leaving 7 bases not matched to a gene. The CDR3 length is 15 residues. The CDR3, as DNA: TGTGCCAGCAGTCCAAGACAGGGAACCACAGATACGCAGTATTTT. Translating gives CASSPRQGTTDTQYF.

V and J are TRBV19 and TRBJ1-2, with 9 nucleotides matching TRBD1. CDR3 length equals 14 residues. V lost 11 bases to trimming and J lost 7 bases; unmatched junction nucleotides: 14. Germline V CDR1 and CDR2: LNHDA, SQIVND (reference sequence). CDR3 amino acids: CASHPRDRDPGYTF. CDR3 in DNA: TGTGCCTCCCACCCCAGGGACAGGGACCCTGGCTACACCTTC. The entire variable domain, with the rest obtained from reference TRBV19 and TRBJ1-2, is as follows: DGGITQSPKYLFRKEGQNVTLSCEQNLNHDAMYWYRQDPGQGLRLIYYSQIVNDFQKGDIAEGYSVSREKKESFPLTVTSAQKNPTAFYLCASHPRDRDPGYTFGSGTRLTVV.

The rearrangement joins TRBV19 to TRBJ1-5; a weak D match, TRBD1 (5 bases). V lost 4 bases to trimming and J lost 0 bases, with 19 bases between them. This CDR3 spans 18 amino acids. The germline V gene has CDR1 LNHDA and CDR2 SQIVND (reference sequence). CDR3 amino acids: CASSTQGLRLYSNQPQHF. In nucleotides, the CDR3 is TGTGCCAGTAGTACCCAGGGCCTCCGCCTTTATAGCAATCAGCCCCAGCATTTT.

This chain connects TRBV6-5 to TRBJ2-7; TRBD2 matches 11 bases. V shed 4 bases, J shed 4 bases, and the junction held 9 bases outside the gene matches. CDR1 MNHEY and CDR2 SVGAGI come from the germline V gene. The CDR3 contains 16 residues. The CDR3 DNA is TGTGCCAGCAGTTCGGGCGTCTTAGCGGGAGGGTACGAGCAGTACTTC. Encoded protein: CASSSGVLAGGYEQYF.

This chain uses TRBV7-9 with TRBJ1-2, with 8 bases identical to TRBD1. The V gene end was trimmed by 4 bases and the J gene end by 7 bases; junction bases not matched to a gene: 17. This CDR3 is 17 amino acids long. The V gene's germline CDR1 is SEHNR and CDR2 FQNEAQ (reference sequence). Here the CDR3 DNA reads TGTGCCAGCAGCTCCTTACCCTCCGGACAGGGAGAGGTTGGCTACACCTTC. This translates into CASSSLPSGQGEVGYTF.

The genes are TRBV28 and TRBJ2-7, with a tentative D call TRBD1 (6 bases). The CDR3 covers 12 residues. CDR1 MDHEN and CDR2 SYDVKM come from the germline V gene. V shed 7 bases and J shed 2 bases, with 9 bases lying between them. CDR3 sequence reads: CASIDRTYEQYF. The CDR3 nucleotides are TGTGCCAGCATCGACAGGACCTACGAGCAGTACTTC. Together with reference TRBV28 and TRBJ2-7, the CDR3 gives the full variable domain: DVKVTQSSRYLVKRTGEKVFLECVQDMDHENMFWYRQDPGLGLRLIYFSYDVKMKEKGDIPEGYSVSREKKERFSLILESASTNQTSMYLCASIDRTYEQYFGPGTRLTVT.

The chain is built from TRBV5-1 and TRBJ1-1, with TRBD1 identical over 10 bases. The germline V gene has CDR1 SGHRS and CDR2 YFSETQ. J lost 6 bases, V lost 5 bases, and 4 bases had no gene match. The CDR3 is made up of 13 amino acids. The chain's CDR3 is CASSRGQGAEAFF. CDR3 DNA: TGCGCCAGCAGTCGAGGACAGGGGGCTGAAGCTTTCTTT.

V usage is TRBV6-5 and J usage is TRBJ2-7; 8 nucleotides align to TRBD2. Per the germline V gene, CDR1 is MNHEY and CDR2 is SVGAGI. CDR3 size: 14 residues. Unmatched junction bases numbered 3, after V lost 2 bases and J lost 3 bases. The CDR3, as DNA: TGTGCCAGCAGTTACCCCGGGGGGGGCTACGAGCAGTACTTC. It translates to CASSYPGGGYEQYF.

The V and J genes are TRBV28 and TRBJ2-7, with TRBD2 matching 7 bases. CDR1 and CDR2 (germline): MDHEN, SYDVKM. There are 13 residues in the CDR3. Trimming at V came to 7 bases and at J to 3 bases, leaving 6 bases not matched to a gene. DNA for the CDR3: TGTGCCAGCAACACGGGAGGTATCTACGAGCAGTACTTC. Its protein is CASNTGGIYEQYF.

V and J are TRBV27 and TRBJ2-5; D might be TRBD2 (6 bases). V gave up 5 bases and J gave up 5 bases, with 21 bases separating them. The CDR3 totals 16 residues. Germline lookup yields CDR1 MNHEY and CDR2 SMNVEV (reference sequence). The CDR3 region is CASSDPRGGARETQYF. The CDR3 nucleotides read TGTGCCAGCAGTGACCCCCGTGGCGGGGCGCGGGAGACCCAGTACTTC.

In DNA, the CDR3 is TGTGCCAGCAGTTACTGGGGACAGGGCTACAATGAGCAGTTCTTC. Its translation: CASSYWGQGYNEQFF. The genes are TRBV6-2 or TRBV6-3 and TRBJ2-1; 9 nucleotides match TRBD1. Germline assignment: CDR1 MNHEY and CDR2 SVGEGT. V lost 1 base, J lost 3 bases, and 1 base stayed unmatched. The CDR3 spans 15 residues.

The gene calls are TRBV4-2 and TRBJ1-2; perhaps TRBD1 as D (6 bases). The V end was cut by 1 base, the J end by 12 bases, with 21 bases between. CDR1 LGHNA and CDR2 YNFKEQ come from the germline V gene. The CDR3 sequence is 15 residues long. The CDR3 reads CASSQVGSETGANTF. CDR3 in DNA: TGTGCCAGCAGCCAAGTTGGGTCGGAGACAGGTGCGAACACCTTC.

The CDR3 nucleotides are TGCGCCAGCAGCCAAGATTTGGGGGGGGCGAGGGAGCTGTTTTTT. Amino acids: CASSQDLGGARELFF. This chain connects TRBV4-3 to TRBJ2-2, with D possibly TRBD2 on 7 matching bases. Germline V gives CDR1 LGHNA, CDR2 YSLEER. Trimming cost V 0 bases and J 9 bases, with 14 bases left between them. The CDR3 is made up of 15 amino acids.